This is a list of T cell receptor beta chains from one sample in a study of blood T cell repertoires in COVID-19. Produced via immunoSEQ multiplex PCR; TCRdb's table is partial and in-frame only. The sample shows some 200,000 clones, around 84% of them seen only once. Sequenced: peripheral blood. All receptors derive from a woman older than 75 with active or convalescent COVID-19. CDR3s include the opening cysteine and the closing phenylalanine or tryptophan. Each record gives: CDR3 length, V gene, J gene, clone size, D gene, CDR3 protein, CDR3 DNA. A D gene is named only where the DNA matches it firmly. Not all rows give a size; the values are once, few, many and, for expanded clones, a class.

CDR3 length: 13; V gene: TRBV11-2; J gene: TRBJ1-2; clone size: -; D gene: -; CDR3 protein: CASSLSRNYGYTF; CDR3 DNA: TGTGCCAGCAGCTTATCCAGGAACTATGGCTACACCTTC
CDR3 length: 13; V gene: TRBV2; J gene: TRBJ1-2; clone size: -; D gene: -; CDR3 protein: CASSYSVTYGYTF; CDR3 DNA: TGTGCCAGCAGTTACAGTGTGACCTATGGCTACACCTTC
CDR3 length: 16; V gene: TRBV7-6; J gene: TRBJ1-3; clone size: -; D gene: TRBD1; CDR3 protein: CASSLSDRSSGNTIYF; CDR3 DNA: TGTGCCAGCAGCCTGTCGGACAGGAGCTCTGGAAACACCATATATTTT
CDR3 length: 14; V gene: TRBV5-1; J gene: TRBJ1-2; clone size: -; D gene: TRBD1; CDR3 protein: CASSQGQGNYGYTF; CDR3 DNA: TGCGCCAGCAGCCAGGGACAGGGAAACTATGGCTACACCTTC
CDR3 length: 14; V gene: TRBV6-4; J gene: TRBJ2-5; clone size: once; D gene: TRBD1; CDR3 protein: CASSPTGGAETQYF; CDR3 DNA: TGTGCCAGCAGCCCAACAGGGGGCGCAGAGACCCAGTACTTC
CDR3 length: 18; V gene: TRBV3-1/TRBV3-2; J gene: TRBJ2-1; clone size: once; D gene: TRBD2; CDR3 protein: CASSPTPGTSGAYNEQFF; CDR3 DNA: TGTGCCAGCAGCCCCACACCCGGGACTAGCGGAGCCTACAATGAGCAGTTCTTC
CDR3 length: 16; V gene: TRBV5-1; J gene: TRBJ1-3; clone size: -; D gene: TRBD1; CDR3 protein: CASSLAGTGSGNTIYF; CDR3 DNA: TGCGCCAGCAGCTTGGCCGGGACAGGGTCTGGAAACACCATATATTTT
CDR3 length: 16; V gene: TRBV23-1; J gene: TRBJ2-5; clone size: -; D gene: -; CDR3 protein: CASSQTPSIRQETQYF; CDR3 DNA: TGCGCCAGCAGTCAAACACCCTCCATCAGGCAAGAGACCCAGTACTTC
CDR3 length: 13; V gene: TRBV5-1; J gene: TRBJ2-2; clone size: many; D gene: -; CDR3 protein: CASRPPGYGELFF; CDR3 DNA: TGCGCCAGCAGGCCTCCAGGGTACGGGGAGCTGTTTTTT
CDR3 length: 15; V gene: TRBV19; J gene: TRBJ1-2; clone size: -; D gene: TRBD1; CDR3 protein: CASSDREILNYGYTF; CDR3 DNA: TGTGCCAGTAGTGACAGGGAGATACTCAACTATGGCTACACCTTC
CDR3 length: 18; V gene: TRBV7-8; J gene: TRBJ1-6; clone size: -; D gene: TRBD1; CDR3 protein: CASSPLRRQGRKNSPLHF; CDR3 DNA: TGTGCCAGCAGCCCACTTCGACGACAGGGGCGGAAAAATTCACCCCTCCACTTT
CDR3 length: 14; V gene: TRBV19; J gene: TRBJ2-2; clone size: -; D gene: -; CDR3 protein: CATLRDFNTGELFF; CDR3 DNA: TGTGCCACCCTCCGGGACTTCAACACCGGGGAGCTGTTTTTT
CDR3 length: 18; V gene: TRBV4-3; J gene: TRBJ2-7; clone size: -; D gene: TRBD2; CDR3 protein: CASSQDQGSGAPIGEQYF; CDR3 DNA: TGCGCCAGCAGCCAAGATCAGGGTAGCGGGGCCCCGATCGGAGAGCAGTACTTC
CDR3 length: 12; V gene: TRBV5-1; J gene: TRBJ2-7; clone size: -; D gene: -; CDR3 protein: CASSQDSYEQYF; CDR3 DNA: TGCGCCAGCAGCCAGGACAGCTACGAGCAGTACTTC
CDR3 length: 15; V gene: TRBV6-2/TRBV6-3; J gene: TRBJ2-7; clone size: -; D gene: TRBD2; CDR3 protein: CASSYLSGVTYEQYF; CDR3 DNA: TGTGCCAGCAGTTACCTTAGCGGGGTCACCTACGAGCAGTACTTC
CDR3 length: 14; V gene: TRBV7-8; J gene: TRBJ2-2; clone size: -; D gene: -; CDR3 protein: CASSLTHNTGELFF; CDR3 DNA: TGTGCCAGCAGCTTAACTCACAACACCGGGGAGCTGTTTTTT
CDR3 length: 16; V gene: TRBV19; J gene: TRBJ2-3; clone size: -; D gene: TRBD2; CDR3 protein: CASSHAAGGPADTQYF; CDR3 DNA: TGTGCCAGTAGCCATGCCGCGGGAGGGCCCGCAGATACGCAGTATTTT
CDR3 length: 17; V gene: TRBV9; J gene: TRBJ2-6; clone size: -; D gene: -; CDR3 protein: CASSEAPSSSGANVLTF; CDR3 DNA: TGTGCCAGCAGCGAGGCCCCTTCTAGCTCTGGGGCCAACGTCCTGACTTTC
CDR3 length: 16; V gene: TRBV5-1; J gene: TRBJ2-1; clone size: -; D gene: TRBD2; CDR3 protein: CASSLGLAGDHNEQFF; CDR3 DNA: TGCGCCAGCAGCTTGGGACTAGCGGGAGATCACAATGAGCAGTTCTTC
CDR3 length: 16; V gene: TRBV5-1; J gene: TRBJ2-1; clone size: -; D gene: TRBD2; CDR3 protein: CASSLELAGPRNEQFF; CDR3 DNA: TGCGCCAGCAGCTTGGAACTAGCGGGGCCTCGCAATGAGCAGTTCTTC
CDR3 length: 13; V gene: TRBV15; J gene: TRBJ1-2; clone size: -; D gene: TRBD1; CDR3 protein: CATSNTGGRGYTF; CDR3 DNA: TGTGCCACCAGCAATACAGGGGGAAGGGGCTACACCTTC
CDR3 length: 15; V gene: TRBV10-3; J gene: TRBJ2-1; clone size: -; D gene: -; CDR3 protein: CAISVGYSRGNEQFF; CDR3 DNA: TGTGCCATCAGTGTTGGTTATAGCCGCGGGAATGAGCAGTTCTTC
CDR3 length: 15; V gene: TRBV5-1; J gene: TRBJ2-3; clone size: -; D gene: TRBD2; CDR3 protein: CASSMASGDTDTQYF; CDR3 DNA: TGCGCCAGCAGCATGGCAAGCGGGGACACAGATACGCAGTATTTT
CDR3 length: 14; V gene: TRBV2; J gene: TRBJ2-2; clone size: few; D gene: TRBD1; CDR3 protein: CASRGTGGPGELFF; CDR3 DNA: TGTGCCAGCAGGGGGACAGGGGGCCCCGGGGAGCTGTTTTTT
CDR3 length: 15; V gene: TRBV10-3; J gene: TRBJ1-1; clone size: once; D gene: -; CDR3 protein: CAISEGGHTNTEAFF; CDR3 DNA: TGTGCCATCAGCGAGGGGGGACACACGAACACTGAAGCTTTCTTT
CDR3 length: 14; V gene: TRBV5-1; J gene: TRBJ2-5; clone size: -; D gene: TRBD1; CDR3 protein: CASSETGASETQYF; CDR3 DNA: TGCGCCAGCAGTGAGACAGGGGCATCAGAGACCCAGTACTTC
CDR3 length: 16; V gene: TRBV5-4; J gene: TRBJ2-2; clone size: once; D gene: TRBD2; CDR3 protein: CASSLVSGRAPGELFF; CDR3 DNA: TGTGCCAGCAGCTTGGTTAGCGGGAGGGCCCCCGGGGAGCTGTTTTTT
CDR3 length: 15; V gene: TRBV19; J gene: TRBJ2-1; clone size: -; D gene: TRBD2; CDR3 protein: CASSPVGTSGGEQFF; CDR3 DNA: TGTGCCAGTAGTCCCGTCGGGACTAGCGGCGGTGAGCAGTTCTTC
CDR3 length: 15; V gene: TRBV7-8; J gene: TRBJ2-7; clone size: few; D gene: TRBD1; CDR3 protein: CASSPSPGQIYEQYF; CDR3 DNA: TGTGCCAGCAGCCCTAGTCCGGGACAGATATACGAGCAGTACTTC